One and the same sample provided the 14 T cell receptor beta chains below, sequenced in a study of blood T cell repertoires in COVID-19. Libraries were prepared by immunoSEQ multiplex PCR; TCRdb keeps only in-frame clonotypes and omits some of them. The table records 250,000 to 300,000 clones, approximately 79% of them present only once. Sequenced material: PBMCs or T cells enriched from blood (not recorded which). These receptor sequences come from a man aged 25 to 40 with acute COVID-19.

The rearrangement joins TRBV5-4 to TRBJ2-6; D call uncertain. This CDR3 has 14 residues. Trimming stripped 5 bases from V and 2 bases from J, with 8 bases between. Germline CDR1 SGHNT, CDR2 YYREEE (reference sequence). The CDR3 protein is CASRGVAGANVLTF. CDR3 sequence (DNA): TGTGCCAGCAGGGGCGTTGCTGGGGCCAACGTCCTGACTTTC.

This chain uses TRBV2 with TRBJ2-3; D is possibly TRBD2 (6 bases). Germline lookup yields CDR1 SNHLY and CDR2 FYNNEI. V shed 5 bases and J shed 4 bases, with 10 bases lying between them. The CDR3 has 13 amino acids. CDR3 protein: CASSRERADTQYF. For the CDR3, the DNA is TGTGCCAGCAGTCGGGAGCGCGCAGATACGCAGTATTTT. The complete variable domain, with remaining parts taken from reference TRBV2 and TRBJ2-3, reads EPEVTQTPSHQVTQMGQEVILRCVPISNHLYFYWYRQILGQKVEFLVSFYNNEISEKSEIFDDQFSVERPDGSNFTLKIRSTKLEDSAMYFCASSRERADTQYFGPGTRLTVL.

CDR3 loop: CASSVASGRSDEQFF. The CDR3 DNA is TGTGCCAGCAGCGTTGCTAGCGGGAGAAGCGATGAGCAGTTCTTC. J is TRBJ2-1 and V is TRBV5-4; 10 bases line up with TRBD2. J was trimmed by 8 bases and V by 4 bases; bases with no gene match: 9. There are 15 residues in the CDR3. Germline lookup yields CDR1 SGHNT and CDR2 YYREEE (reference sequence). Full variable domain (rest looked up from reference TRBV5-4 and TRBJ2-1): ETGVTQSPTHLIKTRGQQVTLRCSSQSGHNTVSWYQQALGQGPQFIFQYYREEENGRGNFPPRFSGLQFPNYSSELNVNALELDDSALYLCASSVASGRSDEQFFGPGTRLTVL.

The chain recombines TRBV7-2 with TRBJ1-1; D unresolved. The CDR3 sequence is 13 residues long. Trimming left V 3 bases short and J 8 bases short, with 13 bases between. From germline, CDR1 is SGHTA and CDR2 FQGNSA. CDR3 in DNA: TGTGCCAGCAGCTTGGGAATTACTAGGGAAGCTTTCTTT. It specifies CASSLGITREAFF. The full variable domain, in which reference TRBV7-2 and TRBJ1-1 provide the parts outside the CDR3, is GAGVSQSPSNKVTEKGKDVELRCDPISGHTALYWYRQSLGQGLEFLIYFQGNSAPDKSGLPSDRFSAERTGGSVSTLTIQRTQQEDSAVYLCASSLGITREAFFGQGTRLTVV.

V is TRBV27 and J is TRBJ2-5; 8 nucleotides align to TRBD2. The CDR3 is 17 amino acids. Germline V lookup: CDR1 MNHEY, CDR2 SMNVEV (reference sequence). J gave up 3 bases and V 6 bases, and 15 bases lay outside the gene matches. The CDR3 sequence is CASRPGGAPREEETQYF. CDR3 in DNA: TGTGCCAGCAGGCCGGGGGGGGCCCCTAGAGAGGAAGAGACCCAGTACTTC.

V usage is TRBV2 and J usage is TRBJ1-2; TRBD1 is a possible D gene (6 bases). Germline V gene lookup returns CDR1 SNHLY and CDR2 FYNNEI. CDR3 length equals 14 residues. Trimming took off 8 bases at V and 0 bases at J, with 13 bases between the two ends. The CDR3 nucleotides are TGTGCCAGCGATCGACAGGATTCTAACTATGGCTACACCTTC. This encodes CASDRQDSNYGYTF.

The V and J genes are TRBV5-4 and TRBJ1-2; D perhaps matches TRBD1 (6 bases). The CDR3 totals 14 residues. V was pared by 0 bases and J by 7 bases, with 13 bases between. Germline V lookup: CDR1 SGHNT, CDR2 YYREEE (reference sequence). The CDR3: CASSLAGTTTGYTF. The DNA for the CDR3 is TGTGCCAGCAGCTTGGCCGGGACAACCACTGGCTACACCTTC. Variable domain in full (rest from reference TRBV5-4 and TRBJ1-2): ETGVTQSPTHLIKTRGQQVTLRCSSQSGHNTVSWYQQALGQGPQFIFQYYREEENGRGNFPPRFSGLQFPNYSSELNVNALELDDSALYLCASSLAGTTTGYTFGSGTRLTVV.

This clone showed up just once. The rearrangement links TRBV11-3 to TRBJ2-1; weak D call: TRBD1 (6 bases). The ends were cut back, 4 bases at V and 3 bases at J, with 16 bases in the middle. CDR1 SGHNT and CDR2 YENEEA come from the germline V gene. This CDR3 is 16 amino acids long. The CDR3 spells CASSSPGHTNYNEQFF. The CDR3 DNA is TGTGCCAGCAGCTCACCGGGACACACGAACTACAATGAGCAGTTCTTC.

This clone was found a few times. The chain has TRBV7-8 and TRBJ2-7, with 7 bases fitting TRBD1. In germline, CDR1 is SGHVS, CDR2 FQNEAQ. This CDR3 comprises 15 residues. Losses at the gene ends were 5 bases for V and 6 bases for J; bases not matched to a gene: 13. CDR3 region: CASSGTEQGRGEQYV. CDR3 in DNA: TGTGCCAGCAGCGGGACGGAACAGGGGCGAGGCGAGCAGTACGTC.

The rearrangement links TRBV6-2 or TRBV6-3 to TRBJ2-4; 9 bases match TRBD2. CDR1 and CDR2 from the germline V gene are MNHEY and SVGEGT. The CDR3 consists of 18 residues. With V trimmed by 2 bases and J by 1 base, 9 bases remained unmatched. DNA of the CDR3: TGTGCCAGCAGTTACAGGGGGCGGGAGGGCCTCGCCAAAAACATTCAGTACTTC. Translation: CASSYRGREGLAKNIQYF.

The rearrangement uses TRBV7-9 and TRBJ2-1; TRBD1 matches 8 bases. Germline CDR1 reads SEHNR; CDR2 reads FQNEAQ (reference sequence). There are 15 residues in the CDR3. The V and J ends lost 5 bases and 9 bases, in that order; junction bases with no gene match: 12. The CDR3 loop reads CASSPSGTGLSEQFF. CDR3 bases: TGTGCCAGCAGCCCCTCAGGGACAGGTCTGAGTGAGCAGTTCTTC.

V and J are TRBV5-1 and TRBJ2-1, with 9 positions matching TRBD1. V trimming: 2 bases; J trimming: 7 bases; junction bases outside the gene matches: 7. CDR3 length equals 15 residues. Germline values: CDR1 SGHRS, CDR2 YFSETQ. The CDR3, as DNA: TGCGCCAGCAGCTTCCGACAGGGGGGAGGGAATGAGCAGTTCTTC. Amino acid sequence: CASSFRQGGGNEQFF.

The genes are TRBV2 and TRBJ1-1; the match to TRBD1 covers 8 bases. The CDR3 consists of 14 residues. V lost 2 bases and J lost 4; bases outside the gene matches: 3. The germline V gene has CDR1 SNHLY and CDR2 FYNNEI. This chain's CDR3 is CASSEFTGGTEAFF. CDR3 coding DNA: TGTGCCAGCAGTGAATTCACAGGGGGCACTGAAGCTTTCTTT.

The CDR3 DNA reads TGTGCCAGCAGCCTGACTAGCGGGAGTGCGTACGTC. Translating gives CASSLTSGSAYV. The chain joins TRBV7-8 to TRBJ2-7; 12 bases align to TRBD2. J lost 12 bases, V lost 5 bases, and 5 bases had no gene match. The germline V gene has CDR1 SGHVS and CDR2 FQNEAQ. The length of the CDR3 is 12 residues.